This TCR beta chain was profiled in a study of blood T cell repertoires in COVID-19 (dated by TCRdb to 2018 to 2021). With respect to the entire study: Samples covering the acute and convalescent phases of COVID-19 were provided by collaborators in the United States, Italy and Spain. Samples were obtained from the ongoing ImmuneRACE study (first 160 participants) and from 950 to 1,500 subjects provided by 6 global collaborators. Nearly every sample came with metadata listing a de-identified subject ID, COVID-19 status, age in years and sex. HLA class I and class II types, where available, came from metadata supplied by the sample provider rather than from assay-based typing. Subjects who had been exposed to COVID-19, were actively infected with it, or had recovered from it provided the deeply sampled blood TCRbeta repertoires that made up the dataset. A freely available public database, intended as a resource for researchers studying the immune response to SARS-CoV-2, is where the repertoires were released. The prospective study material was composed of cDNA or gDNA derived from T cells, B-cell-depleted T cells, or PBMCs. Results and caveats for the whole study, not just this receptor: Clinical and demographic metadata were provided uncurated, with the amount varying by source and participant.

The immunoSEQ Assay, a bias-controlled multiplex PCR, was used to amplify TCRbeta CDR3 regions from genomic DNA. In the source study's methods: Within the assay, amplification of reference gene primers was used to estimate how many nucleated cells each sample contained. To quantify the absolute abundance of each unique TCRbeta CDR3 rearrangement, sequence reads were collapsed and filtered. For each sample, productive Simpson clonality was calculated as the square root of Simpson's diversity index over productive rearrangements. In TCRdb, the immuneACCESS table is reduced to in-frame sequences with V and J assigned. These tables do not hold every clone; where another copy was compared, an unresolved V gene accounts for under half, and the others remain unexplained. That table supplies the V and J calls and clone size; D and trimming were determined from the DNA. The sample contains around 200,000 clones, under 90% of them found a single time. Approximately 7% of the sample rests with the top ten.

Trimming costs V 2 bases and J 1 base, and their ends lie 11 bases apart. Based on the germline V gene, the CDR1 and CDR2 sequences are ENHRY and SYGVKD. Reading from cysteine to phenylalanine, the CDR3 counts 15 amino acids. CDR3 DNA is the only sequence kept; it has 45 bases, read in frame from the first base. Regarding this clone: Its antigen remains unidentified. No much larger clone is present one base from it, and per-base qualities are unavailable.

Collaborating institutions collected whole blood in K2EDTA tubes following their own protocols. Collaborator samples were shipped for TCRbeta analysis as frozen whole blood, isolated PBMCs, or DNA extracted from either sample type. The receptor chain draws on TRBV10-3 and TRBJ1-1, and perhaps TRBD1 as D gene, on 5 matching bases. This TCR was sampled from a human donor in a cohort sampled during active COVID-19. Sequencing was carried out using peripheral blood. The CDR3 is CAISETGGWNTEAFF. The nucleotides read TGTGCCATCAGTGAGACGGGGGGTTGGAACACTGAAGCTTTCTTT.